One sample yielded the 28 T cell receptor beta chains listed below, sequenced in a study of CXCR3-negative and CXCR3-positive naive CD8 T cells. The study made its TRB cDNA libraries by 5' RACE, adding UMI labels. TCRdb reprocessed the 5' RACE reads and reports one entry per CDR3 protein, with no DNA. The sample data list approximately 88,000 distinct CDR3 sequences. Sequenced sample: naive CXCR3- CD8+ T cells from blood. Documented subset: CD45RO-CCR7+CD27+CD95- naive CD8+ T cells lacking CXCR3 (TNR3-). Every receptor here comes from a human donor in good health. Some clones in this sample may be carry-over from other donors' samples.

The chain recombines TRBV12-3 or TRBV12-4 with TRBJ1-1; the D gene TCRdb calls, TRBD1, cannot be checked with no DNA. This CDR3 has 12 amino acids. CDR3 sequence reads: CASSTPGTEAFF.

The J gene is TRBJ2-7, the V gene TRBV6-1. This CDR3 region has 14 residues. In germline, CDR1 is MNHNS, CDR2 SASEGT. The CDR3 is CASSPFDGAHEQYF.

CDR3: CATTTGATEAFF. This sequence joins TRBV7-9 and TRBJ1-1; TCRdb selects TRBD1, and the lack of DNA leaves this call unchecked. This CDR3 spans 12 amino acids. Germline V gene sequence: CDR1 SEHNR, CDR2 FQNEAQ (reference sequence).

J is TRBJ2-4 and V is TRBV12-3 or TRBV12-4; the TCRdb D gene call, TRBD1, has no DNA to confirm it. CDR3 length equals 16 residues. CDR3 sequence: CASSGGTGKPKNIQYF.

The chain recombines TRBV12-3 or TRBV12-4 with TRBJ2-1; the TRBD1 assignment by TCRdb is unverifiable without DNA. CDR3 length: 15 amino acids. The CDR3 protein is CASRPGASSYNEQFF.

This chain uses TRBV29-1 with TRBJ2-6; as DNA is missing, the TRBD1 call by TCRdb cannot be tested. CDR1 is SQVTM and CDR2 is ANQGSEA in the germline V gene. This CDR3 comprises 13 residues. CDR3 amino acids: CSVLRAGANVLTF.

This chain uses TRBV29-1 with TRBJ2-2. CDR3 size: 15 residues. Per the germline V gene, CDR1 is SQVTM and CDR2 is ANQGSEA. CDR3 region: CSVEFVSVNTGELFF.

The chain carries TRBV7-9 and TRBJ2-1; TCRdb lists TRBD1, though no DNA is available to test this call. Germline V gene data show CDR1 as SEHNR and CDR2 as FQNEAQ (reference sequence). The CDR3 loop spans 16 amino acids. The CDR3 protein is CASSYPDRGPYNEQFF.

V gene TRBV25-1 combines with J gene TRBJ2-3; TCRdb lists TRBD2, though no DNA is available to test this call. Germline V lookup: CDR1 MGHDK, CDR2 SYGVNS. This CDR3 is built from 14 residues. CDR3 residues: CASSAGVGADTQYF.

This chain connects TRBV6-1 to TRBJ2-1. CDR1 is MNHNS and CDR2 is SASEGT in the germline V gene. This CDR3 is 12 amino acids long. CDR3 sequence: CASSENDNEQFF.

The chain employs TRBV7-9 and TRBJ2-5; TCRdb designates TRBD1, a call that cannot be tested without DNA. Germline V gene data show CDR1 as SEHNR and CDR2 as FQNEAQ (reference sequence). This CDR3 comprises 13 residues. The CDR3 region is CASSPPREETQYF.

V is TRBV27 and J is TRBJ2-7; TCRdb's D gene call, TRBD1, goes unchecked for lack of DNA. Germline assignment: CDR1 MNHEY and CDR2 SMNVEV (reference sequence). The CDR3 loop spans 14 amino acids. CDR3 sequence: CASSRGTDSYEQYF.

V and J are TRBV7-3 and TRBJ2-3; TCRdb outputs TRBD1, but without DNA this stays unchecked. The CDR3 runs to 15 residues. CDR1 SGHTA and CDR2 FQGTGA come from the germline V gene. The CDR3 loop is CASSLSITGLDTQYF.

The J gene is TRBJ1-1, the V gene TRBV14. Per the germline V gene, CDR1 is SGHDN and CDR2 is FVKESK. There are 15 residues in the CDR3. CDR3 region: CASRQDETRNTEAFF.

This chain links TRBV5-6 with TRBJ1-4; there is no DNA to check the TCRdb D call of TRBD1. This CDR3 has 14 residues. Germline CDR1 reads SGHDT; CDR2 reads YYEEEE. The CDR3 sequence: CASSYSGANEKLFF.

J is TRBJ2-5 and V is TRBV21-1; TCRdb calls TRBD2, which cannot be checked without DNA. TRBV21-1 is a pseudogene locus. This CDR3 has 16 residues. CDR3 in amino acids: CASSADCSGVQETQYF.

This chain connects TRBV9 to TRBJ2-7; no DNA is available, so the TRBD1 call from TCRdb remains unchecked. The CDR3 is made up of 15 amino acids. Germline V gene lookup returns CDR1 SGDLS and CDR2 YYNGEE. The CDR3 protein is CASSPGGTYTYEQYF. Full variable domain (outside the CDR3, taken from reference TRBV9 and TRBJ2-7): DSGVTQTPKHLITATGQRVTLRCSPRSGDLSVYWYQQSLDQGLQFLIQYYNGEERAKGNILERFSAQQFPDLHSELNLSSLELGDSALYFCASSPGGTYTYEQYFGPGTRLTVT.

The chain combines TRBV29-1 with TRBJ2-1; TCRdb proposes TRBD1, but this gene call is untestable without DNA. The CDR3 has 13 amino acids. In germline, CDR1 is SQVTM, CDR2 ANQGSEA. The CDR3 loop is CSVEMPAYPEQFF.

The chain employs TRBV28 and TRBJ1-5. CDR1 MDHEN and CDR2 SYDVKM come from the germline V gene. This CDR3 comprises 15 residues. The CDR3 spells CASSPSRVGNQPQHF.

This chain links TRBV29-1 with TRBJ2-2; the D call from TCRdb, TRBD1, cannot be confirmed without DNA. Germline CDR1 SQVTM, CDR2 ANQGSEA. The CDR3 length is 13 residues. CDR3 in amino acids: CSARQGLSGELFF.

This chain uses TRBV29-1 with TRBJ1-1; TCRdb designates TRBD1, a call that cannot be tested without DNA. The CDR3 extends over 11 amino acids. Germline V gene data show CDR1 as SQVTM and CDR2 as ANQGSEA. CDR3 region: CSVIPGTEAFF.

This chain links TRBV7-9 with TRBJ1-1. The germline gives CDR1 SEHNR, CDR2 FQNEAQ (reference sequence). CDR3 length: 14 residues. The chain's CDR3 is CASSLIGQAYEAFF.

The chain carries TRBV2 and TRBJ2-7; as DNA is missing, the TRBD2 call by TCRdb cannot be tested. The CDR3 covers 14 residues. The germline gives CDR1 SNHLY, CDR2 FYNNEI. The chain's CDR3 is CASSEDGLVYEQYF.

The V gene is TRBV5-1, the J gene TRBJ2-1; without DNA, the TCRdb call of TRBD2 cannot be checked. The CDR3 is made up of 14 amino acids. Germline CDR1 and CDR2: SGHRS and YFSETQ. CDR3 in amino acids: CASSGIIGAHEQFF.

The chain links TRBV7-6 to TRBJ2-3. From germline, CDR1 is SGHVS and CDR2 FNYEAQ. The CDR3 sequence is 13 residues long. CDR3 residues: CASSSNIADTQYF.

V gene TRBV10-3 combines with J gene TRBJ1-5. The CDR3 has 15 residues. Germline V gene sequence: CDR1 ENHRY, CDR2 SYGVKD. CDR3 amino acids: CAISEVDPGQQPQHF.

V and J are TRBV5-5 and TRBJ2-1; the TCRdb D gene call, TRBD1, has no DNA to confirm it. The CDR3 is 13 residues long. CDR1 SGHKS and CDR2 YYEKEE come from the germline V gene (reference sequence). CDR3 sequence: CASSPLQGGEQFF.

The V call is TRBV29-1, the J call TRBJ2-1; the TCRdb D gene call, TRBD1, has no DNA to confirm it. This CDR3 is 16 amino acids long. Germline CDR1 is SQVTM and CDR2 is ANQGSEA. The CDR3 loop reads CSVEGRTGGSYNEQFF.